This T cell receptor (beta chain) is from a study of CD8 T cells in ankylosing spondylitis (TCRdb year 2017). Turning to the overall study: T cell receptor beta repertoires were profiled in healthy donors and ankylosing spondylitis patients so that disease-linked TCR variants could be found. Peripheral blood was sampled, and synovial fluid was additionally collected from ankylosing spondylitis patients. The whole study cohort included about a hundred healthy donors and about two dozen ankylosing spondylitis patients.

Sequenced on an Illumina HiSeq 2500. Quantitative 5'-RACE with molecular barcodes was the method used to prepare the TCR beta libraries. As for the authors' bioinformatics: A new computational method based on a probabilistic model of VDJ rearrangement was used to identify disease-linked TCR variants. In TCRdb, the public reads were trimmed at Q25 with fastp and aligned with MiXCR, with productive beta chains retained. One record per CDR3 amino acid sequence lists the most common genes and DNA. TCRdb, rather than the study authors, made the V and J calls. The sample has about 250,000 distinct CDR3 sequences on record, around 32% of them singletons. Around 4.4% of the sample goes to the ten largest clones. From its cysteine to its phenylalanine, the CDR3 spans 16 amino acids. Left in the record is the CDR3 DNA by itself, 48 bases read in frame from the first base. The germline V gene (reference sequence) gives CDR1 as DFQATT and CDR2 as SNEGSKA. Germline trimming amounts to 5 bases on V and 7 bases on J, with 13 as the count of junction bases outside the gene matches.

Details on this clonotype: Its antigen specificity is not known. Base qualities are not provided; no much larger clone lies one nucleotide away.

The research as a whole found: Some TCR beta motif variants had previously been reported in synovial fluid and blood of reactive arthritis patients, which suggested common disease-initiation mechanisms. Blood from ankylosing spondylitis patients appeared to be characterized by a TCR beta motif composed of 7 to 9 highly homologous amino acid variants. According to the report, matched synovial fluid samples from ankylosing spondylitis patients were significantly enriched for the disease-linked clones. The disease-linked clones showed a CD8+ phenotype and occurred at relatively low frequencies in peripheral blood.

This TCR was recovered from a male donor with ankylosing spondylitis or in good health (not recorded which). The specimen was blood, either unsorted or a sorted T cell fraction (not recorded which). The receptor chain draws on TRBV20-1 and TRBJ1-4; 10 central nucleotides agree with TRBD1. The sequence in DNA is TGCAGTGCTGGAGGACAGGGGGGAGGTTTAGGTGAAAAACTGTTTTTT. This encodes CSAGGQGGGLGEKLFF.